This T cell receptor (beta chain) was sequenced during a study of control samples from healthy donors and cancer patients. The V end was cut by 5 bases, the J end by 4 bases, with 13 bases between. Germline V lookup: CDR1 KGHSH, CDR2 LQKENI. The CDR3 consists of 14 residues. Clones were sequenced by immunoSEQ multiplex PCR, and TCRdb holds only the in-frame ones, with some missing. The sample includes about 120,000 clones, 85% to 95% of them seen just once. The TCR was taken from an older man with head and neck cancer. The chain links TRBV18 to TRBJ2-3; no clear D. Specimen: PBMCs. The CDR3 loop reads CASSTGPSPDTQYF. CDR3 DNA: TGTGCCAGCTCAACTGGCCCCAGTCCAGATACGCAGTATTTT.